These 23 T cell receptor beta chains share one sample of origin, sequenced in a study of blood T cell repertoires in COVID-19. Profiling relied on immunoSEQ multiplex PCR, and the TCRdb table lists in-frame clones only, not all of them. The data show over 400,000 clones, with 85% to 90% seen just once and under 8.5% held by the top ten. The sequenced material came from peripheral blood. The receptors shown here come from a woman between 50 and 59 years old with COVID-19, enrolled during active disease.

This rearrangement joins TRBV19 to TRBJ1-5; D is unclear. The CDR3 loop spans 17 amino acids. CDR1 and CDR2 from the germline V gene are LNHDA and SQIVND (reference sequence). V was cut by 5 bases and J by 2 bases, with 19 bases left in between. CDR3 in amino acids: CASSSGQGLAGNQPQHF. CDR3 DNA: TGTGCCAGTAGTTCCGGCCAAGGACTAGCAGGCAATCAGCCCCAGCATTTT.

The V and J genes are TRBV7-8 and TRBJ1-1, with D uncertain. Germline-derived CDR1 and CDR2 are SGHVS and FQNEAQ. Trimming removed 4 bases from V and 5 bases from J, with 20 bases in between. This CDR3 comprises 16 residues. CDR3 nucleotide sequence: TGTGCCAGCAGCTCCCCAGACCGTTGGGGAGGAACTGAAGCTTTCTTT. Translated, it gives CASSSPDRWGGTEAFF.

The chain has TRBV15 and TRBJ2-7, with D possibly matching TRBD1 (7 bases). The CDR3 is made up of 16 amino acids. Germline V gene data show CDR1 as LNHNV and CDR2 as YYDKDF (reference sequence). V gave up 3 bases and J gave up 0 bases, with 15 bases separating them. The CDR3 sequence is CATSSGQGGLSYEQYF. CDR3 DNA: TGTGCCACCAGCAGCGGGCAGGGGGGTCTCTCCTACGAGCAGTACTTC.

Only one count was recorded for this clone. The J gene is TRBJ2-7, the V gene TRBV18; TRBD1 matches at 7 bases. This CDR3 has 14 residues. V shed 3 bases and J 2 bases; nucleotides not matched to a gene: 4. Germline assignment: CDR1 KGHSH and CDR2 LQKENI. The CDR3 protein is CASSPWDSPYEQYF. DNA of the CDR3: TGTGCCAGCTCACCCTGGGACAGCCCCTACGAGCAGTACTTC.

The genes are TRBV10-2 and TRBJ2-5, with 7 bases matching TRBD1. CDR1 and CDR2 (germline): WSHSY, SAAADI. The CDR3 has 16 residues. V was clipped by 3 bases and J by 4 bases; unmatched bases: 11. Here the CDR3 DNA reads TGCGCCAGCAGTGACCGAAGACAGGGTGAGGGAGAGACCCAGTACTTC. Translating it yields CASSDRRQGEGETQYF.

This rearrangement joins TRBV10-3 to TRBJ1-4; D remains unclear. Germline V gene sequence: CDR1 ENHRY, CDR2 SYGVKD. There are 15 residues in the CDR3. V lost 6 bases, J lost 8 bases, and 19 bases lay in between. The chain's CDR3 is CAIRGRLGGKEKLFF. DNA of the CDR3: TGTGCCATCAGGGGCCGGCTGGGAGGGAAGGAAAAACTGTTTTTT.

The chain has TRBV25-1 and TRBJ2-3; the match to TRBD1 covers 8 bases. Germline V lookup: CDR1 MGHDK, CDR2 SYGVNS. The CDR3 runs to 13 residues. The V gene end was trimmed by 0 bases and the J gene end by 10 bases; junction bases not matched to a gene: 3. This chain's CDR3 is CASSEYNRGAQYF. As DNA, the CDR3 is TGTGCCAGCAGTGAATACAACAGGGGGGCGCAGTATTTT.

Turning to this clone: The same CDR3 can be traced to other DNA sequences in this sample. The V and J genes are TRBV30 and TRBJ2-3, with 13 bases that match TRBD2. Germline CDR1 is GTSNPN and CDR2 is SVGIG (reference sequence). The CDR3 covers 16 residues. Trimming removed 0 bases from V and 1 base from J; junction bases left unmatched: 1. CDR3 nucleotides: TGTGCCTGGAGTGTAGGACTAGCGGGGGGCACAGATACGCAGTATTTT. Its protein is CAWSVGLAGGTDTQYF.

The gene calls are TRBV11-2 and TRBJ1-2; 7 positions match TRBD1. The germline V gene encodes CDR1 SGHAT and CDR2 FQNNGV. The V and J ends lost 5 bases and 6 bases, in that order; junction bases with no gene match: 12. CDR3 size: 15 residues. The CDR3 DNA reads as TGTGCCAGCAGCCAGGGGTCAGGGGGTTCTGATGGCTACACCTTC. Its translation is CASSQGSGGSDGYTF.

This sequence joins TRBV10-2 and TRBJ2-3; possible D gene TRBD1, 6 bases. From germline, CDR1 is WSHSY and CDR2 SAAADI. This CDR3 has 13 amino acids. Trimming took 3 bases from V and 6 from J, leaving 10 bases between them. The CDR3 reads CASSDPRGDTQYF. Written as DNA, the CDR3 is TGCGCCAGCAGTGATCCGAGGGGGGATACGCAGTATTTT.

The chain recombines TRBV18 with TRBJ1-2, with 7 bases fitting TRBD1. Germline CDR1 KGHSH, CDR2 LQKENI. The CDR3 is 13 amino acids. The ends lost 3 bases at V and 4 bases at J; junction bases unmatched: 2. The CDR3 loop is CASSPGTVYGYTF. The CDR3 DNA follows: TGTGCCAGCTCACCCGGGACAGTCTATGGCTACACCTTC.

The chain employs TRBV7-2 and TRBJ2-3, with D perhaps TRBD2 (6 bases). Trimming removed 4 bases from V and 4 bases from J, with 9 bases in between. This CDR3 is 13 amino acids long. CDR1 and CDR2 (germline): SGHTA, FQGNSA. CDR3 amino acids: CASSWGVADTQYF. The CDR3 nucleotides are TGTGCCAGCAGCTGGGGGGTCGCAGATACGCAGTATTTT.

This clone was recorded once. The V call is TRBV7-7, the J call TRBJ2-3; possible D gene TRBD2, 7 bases. Germline CDR1 reads SSHAT; CDR2 reads FNYEAQ (reference sequence). The CDR3 consists of 14 residues. V was clipped by 5 bases and J by 4 bases, with 13 bases between them. Written as DNA, the CDR3 is TGTGCCAGCAGCATCGGGGGGCGCTCAGATACGCAGTATTTT. This encodes CASSIGGRSDTQYF.

The chain combines TRBV28 with TRBJ2-2, with a tentative D call TRBD1 (6 bases). In germline, CDR1 is MDHEN, CDR2 SYDVKM. V was trimmed by 5 bases and J by 2 bases, leaving 15 bases between them. The CDR3 is 16 amino acids. The CDR3 here is CASSPYGTPNTGELFF. The CDR3 region has the DNA TGTGCCAGCAGTCCGTACGGGACACCCAACACCGGGGAGCTGTTTTTT.

This chain joins TRBV2 and TRBJ1-2; 9 nucleotides line up with TRBD1. The ends lost 8 bases at V and 6 bases at J; junction bases unmatched: 13. The CDR3 extends over 15 amino acids. Germline V CDR1 and CDR2: SNHLY, FYNNEI. CDR3 sequence (DNA): TGTGCCAGCGGGGGGCTGGGACAGGGAAATCATGGCTACACCTTC. This sequence encodes CASGGLGQGNHGYTF.

The V gene is TRBV9, the J gene TRBJ2-7, with D possibly being TRBD2 (5 bases). This CDR3 comprises 14 residues. Germline loops: CDR1 SGDLS, CDR2 YYNGEE. Trimming cost V 4 bases and J 3 bases, with 14 bases left between them. The DNA for the CDR3 is TGTGCCAGCAGCCCCCGCGGGCGCGGCTACGAGCAGTACTTC. It translates to CASSPRGRGYEQYF.

V usage is TRBV6-1 and J usage is TRBJ1-2; 7 positions agree with TRBD1. CDR3 length: 17 residues. CDR1 and CDR2 from the germline V gene are MNHNS and SASEGT. V gave up 4 bases and J gave up 2 bases; unmatched junction bases: 13. CDR3 region: CASSGPNRQGANYGYTF. CDR3 DNA: TGTGCCAGCAGTGGTCCAAACAGACAGGGAGCAAACTATGGCTACACCTTC.

This clone was detected only once. The rearrangement joins TRBV5-6 to TRBJ1-1, with TRBD1 identical over 9 bases. With V trimmed by 2 bases and J by 0 bases, 5 bases remained unmatched. The germline gives CDR1 SGHDT, CDR2 YYEEEE. The CDR3 runs 16 residues. CDR3 loop: CASSFGQGLMNTEAFF. The DNA of the CDR3 is TGTGCCAGCAGCTTCGGACAGGGGCTCATGAACACTGAAGCTTTCTTT.

This clone was seen a single time. The V and J genes are TRBV19 and TRBJ1-2; TRBD1 matches at 7 bases. The CDR3 has 16 residues. V was pared by 8 bases and J by 3 bases, with 15 bases of the junction left unmatched. Looked up from germline, CDR1 is LNHDA and CDR2 is SQIVND (reference sequence). As DNA, the CDR3 is TGTGCCAGTTTGGCTTTTTCGACAGGGTCTCACTATGGCTACACCTTC. It encodes CASLAFSTGSHYGYTF.

This clone was picked up a small number of times. The rearrangement joins TRBV5-1 to TRBJ2-2; TRBD1 might be the D (5 bases). In germline, CDR1 is SGHRS, CDR2 YFSETQ. V was shortened by 4 bases and J by 0 bases, with 13 bases between the two germline ends. The CDR3 consists of 16 residues. The CDR3 nucleotides are TGCGCCAGCAGCCTATGGACAAGGACGAACACCGGGGAGCTGTTTTTT. Its protein is CASSLWTRTNTGELFF. Supplemented by reference TRBV5-1 and TRBJ2-2, the full variable domain reads KAGVTQTPRYLIKTRGQQVTLSCSPISGHRSVSWYQQTPGQGLQFLFEYFSETQRNKGNFPGRFSGRQFSNSRSEMNVSTLELGDSALYLCASSLWTRTNTGELFFGEGSRLTVL.

This clone was counted only a few times. The V gene is TRBV4-1, the J gene TRBJ2-7; 7 positions agree with TRBD1. There are 14 residues in the CDR3. The germline V gene has CDR1 MGHRA and CDR2 YSYEKL. The V and J ends lost 1 base and 3 bases, in that order; junction bases with no gene match: 3. The chain's CDR3 is CASSQGTGVYEQYF. DNA of the CDR3: TGCGCCAGCAGCCAAGGCACAGGGGTCTACGAGCAGTACTTC.

CDR3 DNA sequence: TGTGCCAGCAGCCGCGGGCTCAGCACAGATACGCAGTATTTT. Translating it yields CASSRGLSTDTQYF. The chain recombines TRBV11-1 with TRBJ2-3; D perhaps matches TRBD2 (5 bases). V gave up 5 bases and J gave up 0 bases, with 9 bases separating them. The CDR3 runs 14 residues. The germline V gene encodes CDR1 SGHAT and CDR2 FQDESV (reference sequence).

V and J are TRBV7-9 and TRBJ1-5; TRBD1 aligns across 8 bases. CDR1 and CDR2 (germline): SEHNR, FQNEAQ (reference sequence). The CDR3 is made up of 13 amino acids. The V segment lost 10 bases and the J segment 3 bases; nucleotides outside the gene matches: 5. In nucleotides, the CDR3 is TGTGCCATTGCGGACAGGGACAATCAGCCCCAGCATTTT. Translating it yields CAIADRDNQPQHF.